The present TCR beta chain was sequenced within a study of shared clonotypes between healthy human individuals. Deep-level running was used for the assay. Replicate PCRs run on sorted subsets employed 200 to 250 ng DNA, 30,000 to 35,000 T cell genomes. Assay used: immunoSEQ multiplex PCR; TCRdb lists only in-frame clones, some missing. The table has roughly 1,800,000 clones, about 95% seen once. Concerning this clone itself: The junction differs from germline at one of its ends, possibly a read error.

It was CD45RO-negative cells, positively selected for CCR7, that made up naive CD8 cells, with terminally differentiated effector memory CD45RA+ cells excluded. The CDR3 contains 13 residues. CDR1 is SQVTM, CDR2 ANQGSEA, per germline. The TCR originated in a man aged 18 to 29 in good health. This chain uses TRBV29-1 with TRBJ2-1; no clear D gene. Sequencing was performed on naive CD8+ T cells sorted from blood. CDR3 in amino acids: CSVEGLNFNEQFF. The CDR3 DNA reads TGCAGCGTCGAAGGGTTAAACTTCAATGAGCAGTTCTTC.